These 6 T cell receptor beta chains originate from one sample sequenced in a study of CD8 T cells in Susac syndrome (dated by TCRdb to between 2017 and 2020). The library was produced with the immunoSEQ multiplex PCR assay. RNA was extracted with the RNeasy kit and about 0.5 to 1 ug was reverse transcribed using random hexamers. Starting from the raw public reads, TCRdb applied fastp trimming at Q25, assembled clones with MiXCR and retained in-frame beta chains. All rows with the same CDR3 protein become a single entry with the most common DNA and genes. Within this sample are some 260,000 distinct CDR3 sequences, with around 95% of them counted one time only. The top ten clonotypes cover about 0.071% of the sample. The source material was CD4+ T cells from PBMCs. The receptor set was obtained from a human donor with multiple sclerosis.

This clonotype was seen only once. This rearrangement joins TRBV19 to TRBJ1-2; D may be TRBD1 (6 bases). The ends were cut back, 3 bases at V and 7 bases at J, with 15 bases in the middle. The CDR3 spans 14 residues. The germline CDR1 and CDR2 sequences are LNHDA and SQIVND (reference sequence). Written as DNA, the CDR3 is TGTGCCAGTAGTATGGTACGGGGGGCGGGTGGCTACACCTTC. Translation gives CASSMVRGAGGYTF.

The sample holds a few counts of this clonotype. The rearrangement joins TRBV29-1 to TRBJ1-2; the match to TRBD1 covers 7 bases. V dropped 7 bases and J dropped 4; count of bases not matched to a gene: 9. The CDR3 consists of 13 residues. Germline V gives CDR1 SQVTM, CDR2 ANQGSEA. The CDR3 protein is CSARQGQGYGYTF. The CDR3 DNA follows: TGCAGCGCTCGACAGGGTCAGGGCTATGGCTACACCTTC.

This clonotype appeared once. J is TRBJ2-6 and V is TRBV11-1; D call uncertain. CDR1 SGHAT and CDR2 FQDESV come from the germline V gene (reference sequence). Trimming stripped 5 bases from V and 0 bases from J, with 23 bases between. This CDR3 has 20 amino acids. The CDR3 loop reads CASSLFRPQGEVSGANVLTF. The CDR3 nucleotides are TGTGCCAGCAGCCTCTTCCGGCCGCAAGGTGAGGTCTCTGGGGCCAACGTCCTGACTTTC. Using reference TRBV11-1 and TRBJ2-6 for the parts outside the CDR3, the full variable domain is EAEVAQSPRYKITEKSQAVAFWCDPISGHATLYWYRQILGQGPELLVQFQDESVVDDSQLPKDRFSAERLKGVDSTLKIQPAELGDSAMYLCASSLFRPQGEVSGANVLTFGAGSRLTVL.

This clonotype was observed a few times. The chain carries TRBV4-1 and TRBJ2-7, with 9 bases identical to TRBD2. The J segment lost 1 base and the V segment lost 1 base, leaving 2 bases of the junction unmatched. The CDR3 length is 15 residues. CDR1 and CDR2 from the germline V gene are MGHRA and YSYEKL. CDR3 DNA: TGCGCCAGCAGCCAAGGACTAGCGGTGTCCTACGAGCAGTACTTC. It is translated as CASSQGLAVSYEQYF.

This clonotype was detected a few times. This rearrangement joins TRBV7-6 to TRBJ1-1, with D unclear. V lost 1 base and J 0 bases, leaving 0 bases between the germline ends. The germline gives CDR1 SGHVS, CDR2 FNYEAQ. CDR3 size: 12 residues. The CDR3 coding sequence is TGTGCCAGCAGCTTAGTGAACACTGAAGCTTTCTTT. Its translation is CASSLVNTEAFF.

CDR3 nucleotide sequence: TGTGCCAGCAGCCCGGGACTAGCGGGCGTCGGGGAGCTGTTTTTT. It encodes CASSPGLAGVGELFF. The chain carries TRBV7-3 and TRBJ2-2; the match to TRBD2 covers 12 bases. Germline CDR1 reads SGHTA; CDR2 reads FQGTGA. The CDR3 runs 15 residues. With V trimmed by 5 bases and J by 7 bases, 5 bases remained unmatched.